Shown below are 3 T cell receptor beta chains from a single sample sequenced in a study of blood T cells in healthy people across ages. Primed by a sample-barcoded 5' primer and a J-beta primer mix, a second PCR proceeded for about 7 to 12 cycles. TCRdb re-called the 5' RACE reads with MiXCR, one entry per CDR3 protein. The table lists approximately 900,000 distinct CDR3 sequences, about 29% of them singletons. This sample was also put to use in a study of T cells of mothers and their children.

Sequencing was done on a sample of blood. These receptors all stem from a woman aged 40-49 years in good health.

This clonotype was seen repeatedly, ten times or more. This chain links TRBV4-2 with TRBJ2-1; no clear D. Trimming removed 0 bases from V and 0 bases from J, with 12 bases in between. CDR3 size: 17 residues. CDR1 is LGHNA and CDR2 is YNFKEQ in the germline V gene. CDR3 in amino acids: CASSQDGSVSSYNEQFF. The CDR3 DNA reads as TGTGCCAGCAGCCAAGACGGCTCAGTCAGCTCCTACAATGAGCAGTTCTTC.

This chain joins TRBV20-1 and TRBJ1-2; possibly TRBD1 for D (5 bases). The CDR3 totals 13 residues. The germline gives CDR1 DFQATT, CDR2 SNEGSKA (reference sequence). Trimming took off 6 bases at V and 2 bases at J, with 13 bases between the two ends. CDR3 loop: CSAPVGGNYGYTF. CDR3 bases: TGCAGTGCCCCCGTCGGGGGGAACTATGGCTACACCTTC.

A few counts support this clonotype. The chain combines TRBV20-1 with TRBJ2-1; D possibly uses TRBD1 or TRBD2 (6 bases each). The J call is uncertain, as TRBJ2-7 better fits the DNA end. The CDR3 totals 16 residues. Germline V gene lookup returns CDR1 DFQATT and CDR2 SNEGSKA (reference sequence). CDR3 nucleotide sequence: TGCAGTGCTAGAGATCCGGGGGCCCCCTCCTACAATGAGCAGTACTTC. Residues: CSARDPGAPSYNEQYF.